Here is one TCR beta chain with its context. This sample is drawn from a study of blood T cell repertoires in COVID-19. At the level of the study: The United States, Italy and Spain were the sources of the acute and convalescent COVID-19 samples. Sources were T cells, B-cell-depleted T cells, or PBMCs; the material itself was cDNA or gDNA.

V dropped 3 bases and J dropped 2; count of bases not matched to a gene: 8. This CDR3 has 16 amino acids. Germline CDR1 and CDR2: SGHDT and YYEEEE. In the authors' workflow: Amplification with reference gene primers provided the estimates of nucleated cell counts. Using immunoSEQ multiplex PCR, the repertoire was profiled, and TCRdb retains in-frame clones only, with some absent. V and J calls plus clone size are reproduced from that table; the DNA served to infer D and trimming. The sample records 75,000 to 100,000 clones, around 72% being singletons. Material: peripheral blood. The chain recombines TRBV5-6 with TRBJ2-7; 10 bases are a match to TRBD1. The origin of this receptor is a man between 70 and 80 years old with acute or convalescent COVID-19. The CDR3: CASSSSTGGITYEQYF. In DNA, the CDR3 is TGTGCCAGCAGCTCCTCGACAGGGGGCATCACCTACGAGCAGTACTTC. The variable domain in full, with the rest retrieved from reference TRBV5-6 and TRBJ2-7, is DAGVTQSPTHLIKTRGQQVTLRCSPKSGHDTVSWYQQALGQGPQFIFQYYEEEERQRGNFPDRFSGHQFPNYSSELNVNALLLGDSALYLCASSSSTGGITYEQYFGPGTRLTVT.